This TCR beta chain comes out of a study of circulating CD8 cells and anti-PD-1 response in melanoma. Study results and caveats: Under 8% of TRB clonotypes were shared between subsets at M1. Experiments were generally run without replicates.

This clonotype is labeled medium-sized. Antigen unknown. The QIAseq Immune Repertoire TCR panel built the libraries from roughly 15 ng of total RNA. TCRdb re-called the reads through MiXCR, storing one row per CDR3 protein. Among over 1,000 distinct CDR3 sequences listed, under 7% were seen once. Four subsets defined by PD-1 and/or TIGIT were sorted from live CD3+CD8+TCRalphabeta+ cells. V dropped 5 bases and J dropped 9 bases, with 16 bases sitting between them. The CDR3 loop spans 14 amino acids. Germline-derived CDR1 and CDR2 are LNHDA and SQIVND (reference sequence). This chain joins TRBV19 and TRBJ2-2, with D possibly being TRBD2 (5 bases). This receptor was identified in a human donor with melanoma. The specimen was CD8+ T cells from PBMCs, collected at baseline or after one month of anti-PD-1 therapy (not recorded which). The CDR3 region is CASSLPGEYRELFF. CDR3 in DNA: TGTGCCAGTAGTCTGCCCGGGGAGTACCGGGAGCTGTTTTTT.